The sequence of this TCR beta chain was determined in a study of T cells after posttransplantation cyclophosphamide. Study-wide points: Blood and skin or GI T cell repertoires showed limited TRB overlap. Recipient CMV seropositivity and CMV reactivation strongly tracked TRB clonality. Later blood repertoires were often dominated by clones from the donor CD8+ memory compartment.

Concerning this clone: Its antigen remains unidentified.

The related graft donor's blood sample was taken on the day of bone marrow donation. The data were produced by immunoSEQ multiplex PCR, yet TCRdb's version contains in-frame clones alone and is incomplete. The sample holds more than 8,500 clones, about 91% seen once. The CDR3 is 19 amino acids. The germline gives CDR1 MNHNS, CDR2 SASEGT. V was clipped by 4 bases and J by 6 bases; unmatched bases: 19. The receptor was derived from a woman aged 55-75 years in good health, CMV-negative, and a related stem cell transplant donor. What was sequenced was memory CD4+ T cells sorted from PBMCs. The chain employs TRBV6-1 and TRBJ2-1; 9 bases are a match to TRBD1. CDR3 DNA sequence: TGTGCCAGCAGTGGATCTCTGGGACAGGGCGGTAGTAGTGGCAATGAGCAGTTCTTC. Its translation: CASSGSLGQGGSSGNEQFF.